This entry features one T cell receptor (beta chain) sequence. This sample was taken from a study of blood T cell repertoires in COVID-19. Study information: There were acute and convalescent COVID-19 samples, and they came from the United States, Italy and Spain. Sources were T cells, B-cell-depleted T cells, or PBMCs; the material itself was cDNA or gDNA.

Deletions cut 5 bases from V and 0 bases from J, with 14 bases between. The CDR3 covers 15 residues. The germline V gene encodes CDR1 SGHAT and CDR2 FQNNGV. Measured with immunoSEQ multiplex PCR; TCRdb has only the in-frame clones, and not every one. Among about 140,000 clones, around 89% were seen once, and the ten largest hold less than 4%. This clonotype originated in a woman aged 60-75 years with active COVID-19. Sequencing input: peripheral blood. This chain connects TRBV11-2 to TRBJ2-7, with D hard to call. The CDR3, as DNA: TGTGCCAGCAGCAAAACCCGGAGTAGCTCCTACGAGCAGTACTTC. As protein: CASSKTRSSSYEQYF.